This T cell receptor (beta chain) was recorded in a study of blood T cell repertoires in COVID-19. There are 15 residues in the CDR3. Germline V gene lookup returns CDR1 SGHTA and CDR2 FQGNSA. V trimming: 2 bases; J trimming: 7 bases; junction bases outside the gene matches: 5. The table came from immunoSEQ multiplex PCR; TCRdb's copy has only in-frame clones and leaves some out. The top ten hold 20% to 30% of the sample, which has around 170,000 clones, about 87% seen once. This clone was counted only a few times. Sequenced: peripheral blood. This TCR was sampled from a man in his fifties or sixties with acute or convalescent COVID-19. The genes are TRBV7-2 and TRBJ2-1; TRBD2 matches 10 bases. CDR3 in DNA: TGTGCCAGCAGCTTAAGTAGCGGGAGGTTTAATGAGCAGTTCTTC. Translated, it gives CASSLSSGRFNEQFF.